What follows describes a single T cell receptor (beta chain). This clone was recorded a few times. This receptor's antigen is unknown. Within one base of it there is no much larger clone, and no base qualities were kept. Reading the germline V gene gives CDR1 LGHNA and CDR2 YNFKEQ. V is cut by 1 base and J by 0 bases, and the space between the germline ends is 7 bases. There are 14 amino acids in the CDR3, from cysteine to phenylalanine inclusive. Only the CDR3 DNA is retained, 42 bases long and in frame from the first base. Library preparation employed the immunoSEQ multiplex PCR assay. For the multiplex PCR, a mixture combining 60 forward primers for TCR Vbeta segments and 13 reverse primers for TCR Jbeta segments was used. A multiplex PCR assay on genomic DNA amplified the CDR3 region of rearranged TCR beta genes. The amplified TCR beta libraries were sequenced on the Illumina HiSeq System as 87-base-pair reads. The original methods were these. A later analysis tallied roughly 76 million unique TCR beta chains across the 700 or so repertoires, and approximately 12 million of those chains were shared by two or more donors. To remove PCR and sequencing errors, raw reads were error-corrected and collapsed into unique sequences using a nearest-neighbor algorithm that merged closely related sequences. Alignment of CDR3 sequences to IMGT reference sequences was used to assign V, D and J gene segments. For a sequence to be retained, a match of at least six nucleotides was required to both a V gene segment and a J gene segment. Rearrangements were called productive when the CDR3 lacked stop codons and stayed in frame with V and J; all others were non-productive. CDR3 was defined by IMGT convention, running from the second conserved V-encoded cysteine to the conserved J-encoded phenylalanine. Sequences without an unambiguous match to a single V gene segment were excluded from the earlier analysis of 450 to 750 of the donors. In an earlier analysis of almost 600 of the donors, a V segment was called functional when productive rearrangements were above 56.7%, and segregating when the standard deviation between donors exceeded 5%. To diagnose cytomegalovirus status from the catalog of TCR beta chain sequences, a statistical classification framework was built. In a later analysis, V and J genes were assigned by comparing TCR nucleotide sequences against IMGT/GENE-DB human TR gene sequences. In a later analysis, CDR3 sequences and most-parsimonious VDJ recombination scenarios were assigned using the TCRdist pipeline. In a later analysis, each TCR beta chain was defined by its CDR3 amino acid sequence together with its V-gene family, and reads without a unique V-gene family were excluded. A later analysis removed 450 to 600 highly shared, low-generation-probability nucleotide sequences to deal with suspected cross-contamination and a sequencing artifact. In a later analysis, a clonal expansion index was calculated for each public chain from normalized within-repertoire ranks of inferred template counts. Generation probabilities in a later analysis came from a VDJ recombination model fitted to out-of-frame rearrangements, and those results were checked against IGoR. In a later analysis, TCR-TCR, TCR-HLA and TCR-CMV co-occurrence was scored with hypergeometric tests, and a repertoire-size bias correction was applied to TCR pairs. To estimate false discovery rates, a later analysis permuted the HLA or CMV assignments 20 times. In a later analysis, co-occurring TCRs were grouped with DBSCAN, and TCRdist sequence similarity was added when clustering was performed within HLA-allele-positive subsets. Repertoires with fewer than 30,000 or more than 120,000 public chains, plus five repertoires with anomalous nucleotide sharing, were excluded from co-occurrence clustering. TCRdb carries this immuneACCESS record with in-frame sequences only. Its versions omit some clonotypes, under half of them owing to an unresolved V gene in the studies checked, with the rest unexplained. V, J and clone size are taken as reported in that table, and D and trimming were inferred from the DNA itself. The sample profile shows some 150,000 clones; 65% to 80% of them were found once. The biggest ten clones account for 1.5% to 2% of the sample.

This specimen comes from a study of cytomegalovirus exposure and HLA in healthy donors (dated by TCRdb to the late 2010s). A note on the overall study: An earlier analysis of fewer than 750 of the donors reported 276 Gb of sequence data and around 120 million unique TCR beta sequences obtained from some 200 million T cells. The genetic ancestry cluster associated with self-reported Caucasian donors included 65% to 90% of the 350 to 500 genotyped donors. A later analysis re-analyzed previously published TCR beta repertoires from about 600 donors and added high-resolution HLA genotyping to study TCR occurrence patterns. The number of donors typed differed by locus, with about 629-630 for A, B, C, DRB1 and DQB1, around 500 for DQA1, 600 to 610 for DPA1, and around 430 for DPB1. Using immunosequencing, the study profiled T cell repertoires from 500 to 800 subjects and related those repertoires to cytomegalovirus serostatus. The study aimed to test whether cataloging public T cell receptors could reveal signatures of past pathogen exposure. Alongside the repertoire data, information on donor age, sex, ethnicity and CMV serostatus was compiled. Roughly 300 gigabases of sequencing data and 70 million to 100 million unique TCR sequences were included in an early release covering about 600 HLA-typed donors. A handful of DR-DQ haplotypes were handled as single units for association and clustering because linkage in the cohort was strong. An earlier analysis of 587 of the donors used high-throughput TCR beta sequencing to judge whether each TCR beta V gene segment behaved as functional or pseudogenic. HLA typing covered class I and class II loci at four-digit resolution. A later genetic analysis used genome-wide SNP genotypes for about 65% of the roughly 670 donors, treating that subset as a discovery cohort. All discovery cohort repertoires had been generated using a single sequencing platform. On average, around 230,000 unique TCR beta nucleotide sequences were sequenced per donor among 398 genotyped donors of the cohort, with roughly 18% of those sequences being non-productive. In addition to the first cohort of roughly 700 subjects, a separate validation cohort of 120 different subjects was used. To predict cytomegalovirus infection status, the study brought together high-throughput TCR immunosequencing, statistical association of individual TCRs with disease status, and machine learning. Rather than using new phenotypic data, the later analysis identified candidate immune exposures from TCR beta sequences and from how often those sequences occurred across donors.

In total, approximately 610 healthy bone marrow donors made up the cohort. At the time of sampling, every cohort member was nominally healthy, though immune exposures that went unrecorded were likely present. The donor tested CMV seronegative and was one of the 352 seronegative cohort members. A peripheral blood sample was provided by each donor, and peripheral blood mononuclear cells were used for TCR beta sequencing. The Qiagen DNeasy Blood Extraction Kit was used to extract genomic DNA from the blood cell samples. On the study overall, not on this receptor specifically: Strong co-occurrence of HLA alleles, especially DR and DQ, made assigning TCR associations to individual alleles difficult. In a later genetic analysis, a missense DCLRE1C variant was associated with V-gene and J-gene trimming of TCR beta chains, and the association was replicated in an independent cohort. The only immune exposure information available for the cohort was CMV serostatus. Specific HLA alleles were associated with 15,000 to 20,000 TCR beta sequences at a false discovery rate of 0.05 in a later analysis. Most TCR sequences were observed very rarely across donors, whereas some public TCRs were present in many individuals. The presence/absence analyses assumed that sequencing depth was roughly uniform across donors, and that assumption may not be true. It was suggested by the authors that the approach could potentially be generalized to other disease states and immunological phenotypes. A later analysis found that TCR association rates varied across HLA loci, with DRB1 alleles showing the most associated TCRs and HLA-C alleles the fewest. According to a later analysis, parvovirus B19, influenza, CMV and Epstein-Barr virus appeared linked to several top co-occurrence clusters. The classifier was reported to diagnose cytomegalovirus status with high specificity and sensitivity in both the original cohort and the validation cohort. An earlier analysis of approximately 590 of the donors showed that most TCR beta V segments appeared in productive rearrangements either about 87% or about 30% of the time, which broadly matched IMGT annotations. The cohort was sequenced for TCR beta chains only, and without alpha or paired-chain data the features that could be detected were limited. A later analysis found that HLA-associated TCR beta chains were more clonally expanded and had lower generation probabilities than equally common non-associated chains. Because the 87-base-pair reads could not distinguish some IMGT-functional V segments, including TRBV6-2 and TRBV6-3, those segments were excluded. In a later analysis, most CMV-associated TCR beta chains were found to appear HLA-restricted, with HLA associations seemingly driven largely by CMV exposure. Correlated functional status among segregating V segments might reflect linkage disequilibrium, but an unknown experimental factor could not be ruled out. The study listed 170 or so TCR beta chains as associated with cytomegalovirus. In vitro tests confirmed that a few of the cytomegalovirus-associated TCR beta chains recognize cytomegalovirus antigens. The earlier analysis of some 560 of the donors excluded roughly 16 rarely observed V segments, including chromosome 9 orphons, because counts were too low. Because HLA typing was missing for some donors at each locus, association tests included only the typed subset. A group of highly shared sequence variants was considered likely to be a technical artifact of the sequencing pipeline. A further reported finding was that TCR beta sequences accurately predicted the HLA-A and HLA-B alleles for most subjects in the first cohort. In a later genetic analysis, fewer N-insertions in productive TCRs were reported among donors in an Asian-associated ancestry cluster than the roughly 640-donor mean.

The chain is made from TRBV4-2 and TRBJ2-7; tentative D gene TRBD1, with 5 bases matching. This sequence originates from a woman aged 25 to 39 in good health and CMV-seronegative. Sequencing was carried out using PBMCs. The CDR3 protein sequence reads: CASSQVGDSYEQYF. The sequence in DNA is TGTGCCAGCAGCCAAGTAGGGGACTCCTACGAGCAGTACTTC.